The 13 T cell receptor beta chains below come from one sample, sequenced in a study of T cells in Graves' hyperthyroidism and ophthalmopathy (dated by TCRdb to between 2018 and 2021). The receptor library was made with multiplex PCR. The sequencing machine was an Illumina HiSeq 2000. The TCR beta CDR3 regions were amplified from RNA transcripts. A first-round RT-PCR of the TCR CDR3 used the HTBI primer set with the Qiagen OneStep RT-PCR kit. Starting from the raw public reads, TCRdb applied fastp trimming at Q25, assembled clones with MiXCR and retained in-frame beta chains. Identical CDR3 protein sequences are pooled into one entry, listed with their most common genes and DNA. This sample lists around 600,000 distinct CDR3 sequences; roughly 45% were detected once. The top ten hold about 7.2% of the sample. Sequenced sample: peripheral blood or thyroid tissue (not recorded which). These receptors all stem from an adult man with Graves' disease, either hyperthyroidism or ophthalmopathy (not recorded which).

The chain uses TRBV5-1 and TRBJ1-1; D remains unclear. Germline assignment: CDR1 SGHRS and CDR2 YFSETQ. This CDR3 is built from 14 residues. The V end lost 1 base, the J end lost 3 bases, and 10 bases lay between the germline ends. In DNA form, the CDR3 reads TGCGCCAGCAGCTTGCGGAGTCCCCACACTGAAGCTTTCTTT. Translating gives CASSLRSPHTEAFF.

Turning to this clonotype: Given a much more abundant clone one base away, this may be a read error. The rearrangement uses TRBV19 and TRBJ1-2, with unresolved D. Germline CDR1 reads LNHDA; CDR2 reads SQIVND (reference sequence). Trimming left V 8 bases short and J 0 bases short, with 16 bases between. The length of the CDR3 is 15 residues. For the CDR3, the DNA is TGTGCCAGTGGTCGGTTCGGCCAGACTAACTATGGCTACACCTTC. Translation: CASGRFGQTNYGYTF. The full variable domain, in which reference TRBV19 and TRBJ1-2 provide the parts outside the CDR3, is DGGITQSPKYLFRKEGQNVTLSCEQNLNHDAMYWYRQDPGQGLRLIYYSQIVNDFQKGDIAEGYSVSREKKESFPLTVTSAQKNPTAFYLCASGRFGQTNYGYTFGSGTRLTVV.

This clonotype was counted between two and nine times. DNA of the CDR3: TGTGCCAGCCTACCCGGGACAGGGGGCCTCTATGGCTACACCTTC. Translation: CASLPGTGGLYGYTF. The chain carries TRBV19 and TRBJ1-2, with 12 bases aligning to TRBD1. Germline V CDR1 and CDR2: LNHDA, SQIVND (reference sequence). The CDR3 extends over 15 amino acids. The V gene end was trimmed by 9 bases and the J gene end by 4 bases; junction bases not matched to a gene: 9.

This clonotype was observed at least ten times. The chain carries TRBV7-9 and TRBJ2-7, with 10 bases matching TRBD1. Germline V gene data show CDR1 as SEHNR and CDR2 as FQNEAQ (reference sequence). The CDR3 sequence is 17 residues long. The junction had 10 bases not matched to a gene; V was cut back by 4 bases and J by 1 base. CDR3 amino acids: CASSSPPGTGESYEQYF. The CDR3 DNA sequence: TGTGCCAGCAGCTCGCCCCCGGGGACAGGGGAGTCCTACGAGCAGTACTTC. Full variable domain (outside the CDR3, taken from reference TRBV7-9 and TRBJ2-7): DTGVSQNPRHKITKRGQNVTFRCDPISEHNRLYWYRQTLGQGPEFLTYFQNEAQLEKSRLLSDRFSAERPKGSFSTLEIQRTEQGDSAMYLCASSSPPGTGESYEQYFGPGTRLTVT.

This rearrangement joins TRBV6-1 to TRBJ1-3; TRBD1 might be the D (5 bases). This CDR3 comprises 14 residues. CDR1 is MNHNS and CDR2 is SASEGT in the germline V gene. The V gene lost 5 bases and the J gene lost 8 bases, with 16 bases spanning the gap. In DNA form, the CDR3 reads TGTGCCAGCAGTTACTCGTTCCAGGGTCACACCATATATTTT. Its protein product is CASSYSFQGHTIYF.

This CDR3 reads CASSSVKRGRRETQYF. CDR3 sequence (DNA): TGTGCCAGCAGCTCTGTCAAGCGGGGGAGGCGAGAGACCCAGTACTTC. The genes are TRBV7-2 and TRBJ2-5; 8 bases are shared with TRBD2. There are 16 residues in the CDR3. V lost 4 bases and J lost 4; bases outside the gene matches: 11. The germline CDR1 and CDR2 sequences are SGHTA and FQGNSA.

This clonotype has only a few counts. This rearrangement joins TRBV7-8 to TRBJ1-1; D uncertain. Germline CDR1 reads SGHVS; CDR2 reads FQNEAQ. The CDR3 is made up of 14 amino acids. V was trimmed by 3 bases and J by 0 bases, leaving 8 bases between them. CDR3 sequence (DNA): TGTGCCAGCAGCTTTACAGTTATGAACACTGAAGCTTTCTTT. As protein: CASSFTVMNTEAFF. Full variable domain (remainder filled in from reference TRBV7-8 and TRBJ1-1): GAGVSQSPRYKVAKRGQDVALRCDPISGHVSLFWYQQALGQGPEFLTYFQNEAQLDKSGLPSDRFFAERPEGSVSTLKIQRTQQEDSAVYLCASSFTVMNTEAFFGQGTRLTVV.

This clonotype was counted many times. The genes are TRBV2 and TRBJ1-2, with TRBD1 matching over 7 bases. The CDR3 totals 14 residues. From germline, CDR1 is SNHLY and CDR2 FYNNEI. The J segment lost 1 base and the V segment lost 4 bases, leaving 3 bases of the junction unmatched. The CDR3 loop reads CASSGDRINYGYTF. The CDR3, as DNA: TGTGCCAGCAGTGGGGACAGAATTAACTATGGCTACACCTTC.

This clonotype was seen repeatedly, ten times or more. This sequence joins TRBV24-1 and TRBJ1-5; maybe TRBD1 (6 bases). Trimming took 9 bases from V and 2 from J, leaving 10 bases between them. Germline V CDR1 and CDR2: KGHDR, SFDVKD. This CDR3 is built from 13 residues. CDR3 sequence: CATGRQGNQPQHF. The CDR3 region has the DNA TGTGCCACCGGGAGACAGGGCAATCAGCCCCAGCATTTT.

The chain links TRBV7-9 to TRBJ2-2; D gene ambiguous. The CDR3 runs 15 residues. Germline V lookup: CDR1 SEHNR, CDR2 FQNEAQ (reference sequence). V lost 1 base and J 0 bases, leaving 6 bases between the germline ends. CDR3 loop: CASSLVVTNTGELFF. For the CDR3, the DNA is TGTGCCAGCAGCTTAGTGGTCACGAACACCGGGGAGCTGTTTTTT.

This clonotype was found many times. This chain links TRBV7-2 with TRBJ1-2; TRBD1 matches 8 bases. J was trimmed by 7 bases and V by 4 bases; bases with no gene match: 5. Germline CDR1 and CDR2: SGHTA and FQGNSA. This CDR3 is built from 13 residues. CDR3 DNA: TGTGCCAGCAGCTCAGGGGGCGGAGGTGGCTACACCTTC. It codes for CASSSGGGGGYTF.

This clonotype was seen at least ten times. The CDR3 reads CSVEWGREQYF. Here the CDR3 DNA reads TGCAGCGTTGAATGGGGGCGCGAGCAGTACTTC. This rearrangement joins TRBV29-1 to TRBJ2-7; D is perhaps TRBD1 (6 bases). Trimming removed 2 bases from V and 6 bases from J, with 8 bases in between. Germline V gives CDR1 SQVTM, CDR2 ANQGSEA. This CDR3 is built from 11 residues.

The chain links TRBV7-9 to TRBJ2-7; 9 bases line up with TRBD2. V dropped 3 bases and J dropped 0; count of bases not matched to a gene: 9. Germline V lookup: CDR1 SEHNR, CDR2 FQNEAQ (reference sequence). The CDR3 has 17 amino acids. The CDR3 loop is CASSLIGLAGSSYEQYF. In nucleotides, the CDR3 is TGTGCCAGCAGCTTGATCGGTCTAGCGGGGAGCTCCTACGAGCAGTACTTC. Based on the CDR3 plus reference TRBV7-9 and TRBJ2-7, the full variable domain is DTGVSQNPRHKITKRGQNVTFRCDPISEHNRLYWYRQTLGQGPEFLTYFQNEAQLEKSRLLSDRFSAERPKGSFSTLEIQRTEQGDSAMYLCASSLIGLAGSSYEQYFGPGTRLTVT.